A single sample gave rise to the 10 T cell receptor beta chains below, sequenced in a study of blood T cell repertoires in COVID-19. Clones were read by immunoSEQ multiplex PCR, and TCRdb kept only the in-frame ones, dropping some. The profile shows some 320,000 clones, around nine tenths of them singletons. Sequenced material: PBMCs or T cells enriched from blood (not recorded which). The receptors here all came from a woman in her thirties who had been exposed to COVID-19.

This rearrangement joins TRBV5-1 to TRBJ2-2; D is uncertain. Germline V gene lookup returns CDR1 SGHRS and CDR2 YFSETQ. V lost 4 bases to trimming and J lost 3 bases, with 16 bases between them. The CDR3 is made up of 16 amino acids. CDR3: CASSRPKIADTGELFF. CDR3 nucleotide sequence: TGCGCCAGCAGCCGTCCCAAAATCGCAGACACCGGGGAGCTGTTTTTT.

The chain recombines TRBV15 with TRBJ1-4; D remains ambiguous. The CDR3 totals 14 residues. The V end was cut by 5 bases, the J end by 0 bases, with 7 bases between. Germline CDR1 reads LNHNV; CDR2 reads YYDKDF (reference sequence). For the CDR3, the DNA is TGTGCCACCAGCTTGAGTGCAACTAATGAAAAACTGTTTTTT. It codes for CATSLSATNEKLFF. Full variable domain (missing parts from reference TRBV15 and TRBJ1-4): DAMVIQNPRYQVTQFGKPVTLSCSQTLNHNVMYWYQQKSSQAPKLLFHYYDKDFNNEADTPDNFQSRRPNTSFCFLDIRSPGLGDTAMYLCATSLSATNEKLFFGSGTQLSVL.

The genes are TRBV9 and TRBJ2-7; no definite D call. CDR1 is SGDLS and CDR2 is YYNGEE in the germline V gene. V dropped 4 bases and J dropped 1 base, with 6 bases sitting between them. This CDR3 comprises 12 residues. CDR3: CASSTYSYEQYF. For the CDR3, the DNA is TGTGCCAGCAGCACCTATTCCTACGAGCAGTACTTC.

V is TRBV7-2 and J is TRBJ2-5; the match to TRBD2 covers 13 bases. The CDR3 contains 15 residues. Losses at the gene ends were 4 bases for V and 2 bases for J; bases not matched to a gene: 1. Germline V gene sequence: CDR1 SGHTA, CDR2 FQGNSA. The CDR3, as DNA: TGTGCCAGCAGCTGGACTAGCGGGGGTCAAGAGACCCAGTACTTC. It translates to CASSWTSGGQETQYF.

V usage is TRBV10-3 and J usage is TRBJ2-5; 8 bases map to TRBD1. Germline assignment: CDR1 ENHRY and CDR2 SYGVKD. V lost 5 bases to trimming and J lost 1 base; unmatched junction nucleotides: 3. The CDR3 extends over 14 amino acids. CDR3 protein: CAISSDRGQETQYF. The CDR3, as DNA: TGTGCCATCAGTTCTGACAGGGGCCAAGAGACCCAGTACTTC.

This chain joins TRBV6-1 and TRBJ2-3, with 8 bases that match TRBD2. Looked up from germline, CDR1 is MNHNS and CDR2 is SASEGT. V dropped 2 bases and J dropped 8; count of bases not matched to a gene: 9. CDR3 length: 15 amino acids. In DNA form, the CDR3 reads TGTGCCAGCAGTGAAATAATGGCCGCGGGAGGTACGCAGTATTTT. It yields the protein CASSEIMAAGGTQYF.

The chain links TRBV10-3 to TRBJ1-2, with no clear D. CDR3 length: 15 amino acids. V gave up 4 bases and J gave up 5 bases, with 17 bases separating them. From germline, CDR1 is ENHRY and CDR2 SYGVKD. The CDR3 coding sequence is TGTGCCATCAGTGGGAGCGGGGTTCACGGATATGGCTACACCTTC. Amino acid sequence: CAISGSGVHGYGYTF.

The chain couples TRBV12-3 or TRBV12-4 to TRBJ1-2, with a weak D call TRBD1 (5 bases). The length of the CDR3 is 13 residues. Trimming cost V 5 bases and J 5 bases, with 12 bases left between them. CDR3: CASSVHQGYGYTF. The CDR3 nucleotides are TGTGCCAGCAGTGTACATCAGGGTTATGGCTACACCTTC.

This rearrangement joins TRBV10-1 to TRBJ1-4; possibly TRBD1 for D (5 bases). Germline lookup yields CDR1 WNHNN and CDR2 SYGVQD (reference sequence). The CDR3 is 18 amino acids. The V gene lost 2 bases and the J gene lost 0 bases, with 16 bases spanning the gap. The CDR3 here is CASSELTARSATNEKLFF. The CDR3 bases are TGCGCCAGCAGTGAGCTGACAGCCAGGTCGGCAACTAATGAAAAACTGTTTTTT.

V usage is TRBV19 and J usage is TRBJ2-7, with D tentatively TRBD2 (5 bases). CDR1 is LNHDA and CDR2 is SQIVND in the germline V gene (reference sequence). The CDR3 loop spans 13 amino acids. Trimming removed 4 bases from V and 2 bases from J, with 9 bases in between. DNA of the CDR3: TGTGCCAGTAGTACGGGGAATCCCTACGAGCAGTACTTC. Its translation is CASSTGNPYEQYF. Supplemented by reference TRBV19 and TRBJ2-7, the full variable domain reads DGGITQSPKYLFRKEGQNVTLSCEQNLNHDAMYWYRQDPGQGLRLIYYSQIVNDFQKGDIAEGYSVSREKKESFPLTVTSAQKNPTAFYLCASSTGNPYEQYFGPGTRLTVT.